Listed below are T cell receptor beta chains from one sample, sequenced in a study of T cell changes during pregnancy in multiple sclerosis. Generated by immunoSEQ multiplex PCR, the TCRdb table keeps only in-frame clones and is missing some. The profile shows about 51,000 clones, roughly 92% of them singletons. Here the sequenced sample was CD4+ T cells from peripheral blood mononuclear cells, taken in the second trimester of pregnancy. The receptors originated from a female donor with multiple sclerosis, enrolled in a pregnancy study. Each CDR3 is given with its conserved first and last residue.

TRBV18	CASSPLFQVLGNTIYF
TRBV18	CASSSFPGTVGLRDYGYTF
TRBV7-8	CASSRGHVETQYF
TRBV1	CTSSQDRQRGNTGELFF
TRBV4-3	CASSQVTGPNTEAFF
TRBV25-1	CASSEWGENTEAFF
TRBV7-3	CASSSGRVNTEAFF
TRBV5-4	CASSLRTGGTDTQYF
TRBV6-1	CASSASGTGAYSNQPQHF
TRBV9	CASSVLGGAKYNEQFF
TRBV19	CATSSGQGSSPLHF
TRBV9	CASSVTGRDTEAFF
TRBV6-1	CANNEGAKDNSPLHF
TRBV5-6	CASSSKGEGNQPQHF